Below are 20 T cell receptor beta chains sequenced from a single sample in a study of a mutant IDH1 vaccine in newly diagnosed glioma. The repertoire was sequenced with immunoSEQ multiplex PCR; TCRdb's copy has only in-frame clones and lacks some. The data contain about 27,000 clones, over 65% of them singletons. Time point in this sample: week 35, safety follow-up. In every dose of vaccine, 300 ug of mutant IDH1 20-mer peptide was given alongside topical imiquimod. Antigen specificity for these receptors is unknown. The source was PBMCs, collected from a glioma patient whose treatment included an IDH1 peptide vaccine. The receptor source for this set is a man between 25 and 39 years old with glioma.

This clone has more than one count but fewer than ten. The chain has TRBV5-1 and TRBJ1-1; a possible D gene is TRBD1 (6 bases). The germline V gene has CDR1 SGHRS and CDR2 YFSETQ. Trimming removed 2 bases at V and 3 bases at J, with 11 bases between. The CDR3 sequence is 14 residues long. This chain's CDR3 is CASSFQGQDTEAFF. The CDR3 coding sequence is TGCGCCAGCAGCTTTCAGGGGCAGGACACTGAAGCTTTCTTT.

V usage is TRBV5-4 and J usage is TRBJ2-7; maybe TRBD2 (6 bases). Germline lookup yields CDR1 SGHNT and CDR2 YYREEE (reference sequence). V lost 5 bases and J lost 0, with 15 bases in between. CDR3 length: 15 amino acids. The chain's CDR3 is CASRGPGGSSYEQYF. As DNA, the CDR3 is TGTGCCAGCAGGGGGCCCGGGGGAAGCTCCTACGAGCAGTACTTC.

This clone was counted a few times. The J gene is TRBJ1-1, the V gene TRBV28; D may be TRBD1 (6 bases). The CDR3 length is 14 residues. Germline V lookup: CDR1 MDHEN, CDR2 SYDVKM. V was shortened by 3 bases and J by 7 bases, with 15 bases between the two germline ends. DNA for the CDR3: TGTGCCAGCAGTTTGGCAGGGGATAACGTTGAAGCTTTCTTT. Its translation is CASSLAGDNVEAFF.

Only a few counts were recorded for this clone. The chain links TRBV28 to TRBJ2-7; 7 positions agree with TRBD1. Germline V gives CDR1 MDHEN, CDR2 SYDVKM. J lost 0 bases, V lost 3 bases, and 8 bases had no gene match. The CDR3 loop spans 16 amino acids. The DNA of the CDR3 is TGTGCCAGCAGTTTCCAGGGGACAGAGGGCTCCTACGAGCAGTACTTC. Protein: CASSFQGTEGSYEQYF.

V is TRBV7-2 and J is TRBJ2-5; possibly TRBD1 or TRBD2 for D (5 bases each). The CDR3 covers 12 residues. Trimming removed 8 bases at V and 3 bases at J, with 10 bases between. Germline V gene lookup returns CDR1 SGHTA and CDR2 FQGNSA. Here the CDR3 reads CASHGAEETQYF. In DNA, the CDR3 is TGTGCCAGCCACGGGGCAGAAGAGACCCAGTACTTC.

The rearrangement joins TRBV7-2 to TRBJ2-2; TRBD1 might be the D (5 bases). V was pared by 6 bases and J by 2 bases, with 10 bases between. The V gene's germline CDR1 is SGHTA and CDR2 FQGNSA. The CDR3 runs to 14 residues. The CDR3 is CASRPGHNTGELFF. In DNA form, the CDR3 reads TGTGCCAGCAGACCAGGACATAACACCGGGGAGCTGTTTTTT.

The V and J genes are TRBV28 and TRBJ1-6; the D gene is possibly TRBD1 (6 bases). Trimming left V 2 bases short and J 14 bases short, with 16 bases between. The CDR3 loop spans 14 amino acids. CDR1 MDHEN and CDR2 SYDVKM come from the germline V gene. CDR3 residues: CASSLIRGVVALHF. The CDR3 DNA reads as TGTGCCAGCAGTTTAATCAGGGGCGTGGTCGCCCTCCACTTT.

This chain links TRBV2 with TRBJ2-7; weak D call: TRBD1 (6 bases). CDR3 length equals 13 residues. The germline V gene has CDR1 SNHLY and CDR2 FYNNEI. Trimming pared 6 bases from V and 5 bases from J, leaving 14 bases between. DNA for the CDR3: TGTGCCAGCAGCCGGATGAGGGGGAACGAGCAGTACTTC. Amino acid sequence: CASSRMRGNEQYF.

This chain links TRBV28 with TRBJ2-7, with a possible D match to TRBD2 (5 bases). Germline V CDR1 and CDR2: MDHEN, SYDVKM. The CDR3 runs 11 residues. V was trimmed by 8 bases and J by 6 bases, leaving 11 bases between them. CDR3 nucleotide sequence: TGTGCCAGCGGGAGCAGGACCGAGCAGTACTTC. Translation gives CASGSRTEQYF. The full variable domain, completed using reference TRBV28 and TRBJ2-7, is DVKVTQSSRYLVKRTGEKVFLECVQDMDHENMFWYRQDPGLGLRLIYFSYDVKMKEKGDIPEGYSVSREKKERFSLILESASTNQTSMYLCASGSRTEQYFGPGTRLTVT.

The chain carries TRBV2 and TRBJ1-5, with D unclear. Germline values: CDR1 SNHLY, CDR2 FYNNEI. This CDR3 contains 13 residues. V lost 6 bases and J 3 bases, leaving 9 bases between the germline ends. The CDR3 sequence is CASSLQHNQPQHF. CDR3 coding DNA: TGTGCCAGCAGCCTACAGCACAATCAGCCCCAGCATTTT.

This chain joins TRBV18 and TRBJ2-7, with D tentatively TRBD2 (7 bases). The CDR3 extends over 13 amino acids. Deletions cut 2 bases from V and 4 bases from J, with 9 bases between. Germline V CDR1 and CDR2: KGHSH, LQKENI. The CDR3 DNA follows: TGTGCCAGCTCACCAGAGGGGGGGTACGAGCAGTACTTC. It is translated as CASSPEGGYEQYF.

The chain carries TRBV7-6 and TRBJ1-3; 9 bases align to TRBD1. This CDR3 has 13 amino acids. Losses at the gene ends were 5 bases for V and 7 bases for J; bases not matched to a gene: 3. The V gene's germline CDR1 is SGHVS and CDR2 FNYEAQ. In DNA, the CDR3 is TGTGCCAGCAGCACGGGACAGGGTAACACCATATATTTT. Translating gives CASSTGQGNTIYF.

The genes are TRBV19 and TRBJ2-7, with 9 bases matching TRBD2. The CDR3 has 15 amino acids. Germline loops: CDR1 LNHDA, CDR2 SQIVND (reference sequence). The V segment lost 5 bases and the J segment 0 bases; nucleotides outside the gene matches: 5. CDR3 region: CASSPSGGNSYEQYF. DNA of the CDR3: TGTGCCAGTAGTCCAAGCGGGGGGAACTCCTACGAGCAGTACTTC.

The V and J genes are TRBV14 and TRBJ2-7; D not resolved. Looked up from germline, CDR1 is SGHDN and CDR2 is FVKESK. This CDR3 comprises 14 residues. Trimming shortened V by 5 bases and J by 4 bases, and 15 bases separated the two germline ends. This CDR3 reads CASSLRLPPYEQYF. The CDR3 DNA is TGTGCCAGCAGCTTGAGACTCCCCCCTTACGAGCAGTACTTC.

Here the CDR3 reads CSVGMEIYNEQFF. CDR3 DNA: TGCAGCGTTGGAATGGAGATCTACAATGAGCAGTTCTTC. The gene calls are TRBV29-1 and TRBJ2-1; D unclear. Germline V gene lookup returns CDR1 SQVTM and CDR2 ANQGSEA. The CDR3 has 13 residues. Trimming took 4 bases from V and 3 from J, leaving 10 bases between them.

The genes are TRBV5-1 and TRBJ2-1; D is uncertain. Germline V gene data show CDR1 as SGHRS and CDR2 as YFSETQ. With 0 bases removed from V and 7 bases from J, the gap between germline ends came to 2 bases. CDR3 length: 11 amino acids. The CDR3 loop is CASSLGNEQFF. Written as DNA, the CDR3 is TGCGCCAGCAGCTTGGGTAATGAGCAGTTCTTC.

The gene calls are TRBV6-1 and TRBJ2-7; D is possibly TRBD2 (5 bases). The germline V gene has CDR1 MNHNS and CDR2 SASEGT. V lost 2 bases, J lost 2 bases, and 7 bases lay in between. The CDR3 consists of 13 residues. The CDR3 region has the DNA TGTGCCAGCAGTGAACCGGGAACCTACGAGCAGTACTTC. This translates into CASSEPGTYEQYF.

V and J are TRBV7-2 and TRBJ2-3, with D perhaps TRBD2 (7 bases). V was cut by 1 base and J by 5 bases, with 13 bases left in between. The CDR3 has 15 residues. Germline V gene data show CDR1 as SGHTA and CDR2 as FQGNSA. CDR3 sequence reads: CASSLDGEGGDTQYF. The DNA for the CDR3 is TGTGCCAGCAGCTTAGACGGGGAGGGGGGAGATACGCAGTATTTT.

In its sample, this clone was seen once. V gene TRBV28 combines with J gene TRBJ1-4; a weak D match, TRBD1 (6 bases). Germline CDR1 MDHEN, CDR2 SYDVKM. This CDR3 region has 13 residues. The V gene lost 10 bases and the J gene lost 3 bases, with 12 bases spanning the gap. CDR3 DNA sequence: TGTGCCACTTCCAGGACAGCTAATGAAAAACTGTTTTTT. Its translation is CATSRTANEKLFF.

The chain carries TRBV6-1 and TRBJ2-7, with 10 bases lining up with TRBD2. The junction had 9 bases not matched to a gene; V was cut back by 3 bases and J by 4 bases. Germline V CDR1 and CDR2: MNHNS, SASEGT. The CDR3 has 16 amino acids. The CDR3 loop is CASSDRLAGEGYEQYF. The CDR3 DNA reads TGTGCCAGCAGTGACCGTCTAGCGGGAGAAGGTTACGAGCAGTACTTC.